This TCR beta chain was sequenced in a study of shared clonotypes between healthy human individuals. Turning to the study itself: The study enrolled a couple of women and a few men aged 18 to 49.

The method was immunoSEQ multiplex PCR; TCRdb's version includes in-frame clones alone and lacks a portion of them. The sample lists just over 2,000,000 clones, roughly 94% seen once, with more than 0.1% in the top ten. In the CD4+ fraction, cells were divided into CD45RA+ naive and CD45RA-negative memory subsets. CDR1 LGHNA and CDR2 YSLEER come from the germline V gene. This CDR3 is 16 amino acids long. The V segment lost 0 bases and the J segment 6 bases; nucleotides outside the gene matches: 8. The TCR comes from a young man in good health. Sequences were obtained from naive CD4+ T cells sorted from blood. Subset given: CD45RA+ positively selected. The chain has TRBV4-3 and TRBJ1-2; 9 nucleotides agree with TRBD1. The CDR3 is CASSQDIGQGRNGYTF. DNA for the CDR3: TGCGCCAGCAGCCAAGATATAGGACAGGGGCGGAATGGCTACACCTTC.